The entry below describes one TCR beta chain. Looked up from germline, CDR1 is MNHNS and CDR2 is SASEGT. The CDR3 length is 14 residues. Trimming removed 1 base from V and 3 bases from J, with 8 bases in between. These data originate in a study of technical replicates of blood from a handful of donors. TCRdb's copy holds only in-frame clones and misses some; the assay was immunoSEQ multiplex PCR. The table has about 83,000 clones, around nine tenths seen once. This sequence joins TRBV6-1 and TRBJ2-3; tentatively, D is TRBD2 (5 bases). The origin of this receptor is a human donor in good health. Sequencing input: T cells isolated from PBMCs. The CDR3 is CASSEVTGTDTQYF. The CDR3 DNA reads TGTGCCAGCAGTGAAGTTACGGGAACAGATACGCAGTATTTT.